This T cell receptor beta chain originates from a study of identical twins. Study-wide points: For out-of-frame beta sequences, excess twin sharing was weaker.

After template switching added a universal primer site, the resulting cDNA carried unique molecular identifiers. TCRdb redid the calling of the 5' RACE reads with MiXCR, one entry per CDR3 protein. Of approximately 250,000 distinct CDR3 sequences in the sample, under 8.5% are singletons; the top ten hold about 15%. A few counts support this clonotype. What it binds is not known. The CDR3 length is 15 residues. CDR1 and CDR2 from the germline V gene are LGHDT and YNNKEL (reference sequence). V was pared by 1 base and J by 3 bases, with 2 bases of the junction left unmatched. These records were also assigned to another study, of T cells expressing NK-cell markers. In that study: Cells sorted as CD3+CD56+NKG2C+, CD3+CD56+NKG2C- and CD3+CD56-NKG2C+ T cells supplied the TCR beta repertoires. The CD3+CD56-NKG2C+ fraction of several donors was also led by these clonotypes.

The clonotype comes from a woman between 18 and 30 years old in good health. J is TRBJ2-7 and V is TRBV3-1; 11 positions agree with TRBD2. The specimen sequenced was CD8+ T cells sorted from blood. The CDR3 DNA is TGTGCCAGCAGCCAAGTACTAGCGGGGGACTACGAGCAGTACTTC. Amino acid sequence: CASSQVLAGDYEQYF.